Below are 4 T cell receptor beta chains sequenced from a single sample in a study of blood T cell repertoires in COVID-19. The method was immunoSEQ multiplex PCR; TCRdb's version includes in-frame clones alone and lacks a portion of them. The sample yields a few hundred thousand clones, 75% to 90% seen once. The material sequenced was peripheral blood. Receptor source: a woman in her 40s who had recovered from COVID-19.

CDR3 sequence (DNA): TGTGCCACCAGCGAATACCAGGGCTATGGCTACACCTTC. This gives the protein CATSEYQGYGYTF. V usage is TRBV15 and J usage is TRBJ1-2, with D perhaps TRBD1 (5 bases). V was clipped by 5 bases and J by 4 bases, with 11 bases between them. The CDR3 runs to 13 residues. Germline CDR1 and CDR2: LNHNV and YYDKDF (reference sequence).

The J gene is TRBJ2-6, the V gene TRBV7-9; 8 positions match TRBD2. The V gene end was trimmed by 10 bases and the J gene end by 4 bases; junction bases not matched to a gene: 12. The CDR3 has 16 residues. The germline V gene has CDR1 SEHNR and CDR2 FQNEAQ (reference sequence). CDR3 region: CATGGLAGSGANVLTF. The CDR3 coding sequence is TGTGCCACCGGGGGGCTAGCGGGTTCCGGGGCCAACGTCCTGACTTTC.

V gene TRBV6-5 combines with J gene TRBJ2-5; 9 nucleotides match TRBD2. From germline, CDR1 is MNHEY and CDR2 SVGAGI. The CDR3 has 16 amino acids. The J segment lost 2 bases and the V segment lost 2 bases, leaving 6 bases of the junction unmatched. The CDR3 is CASSYGGGAPQETQYF. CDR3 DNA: TGTGCCAGCAGTTACGGCGGGGGGGCCCCTCAAGAGACCCAGTACTTC.

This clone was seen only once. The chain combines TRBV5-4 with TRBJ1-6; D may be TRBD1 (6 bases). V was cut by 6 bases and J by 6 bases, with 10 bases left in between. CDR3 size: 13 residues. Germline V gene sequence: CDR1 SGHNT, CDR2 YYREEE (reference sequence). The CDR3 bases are TGTGCCAGCAACACAGGGATTAATTCACCCCTCCACTTT. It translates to CASNTGINSPLHF.